This TCR beta chain was retrieved from a study of blood T cell repertoires in COVID-19. About the study: Samples of COVID-19 (acute and convalescent) were obtained from the United States, Italy and Spain.

How the authors handled the data: Reference gene primer amplification yielded estimated nucleated cell counts. Sequencing was performed with immunoSEQ multiplex PCR; in TCRdb, only in-frame clones are kept and a portion is missing. The V and J calls and clone size were taken over from that table, and D and trimming were inferred from the DNA. The repertoire includes some 250,000 clones, 80% to 85% of them detected once, and around 4% sits in the top ten. The sample was peripheral blood. This receptor was taken from a man in his fifties or sixties with acute or convalescent COVID-19.

The CDR3 sequence: CASSPEGPTSYEQYF. The CDR3 coding sequence is TGTGCCAGCAGCCCGGAGGGACCTACTTCCTACGAGCAGTACTTC. The rearrangement uses TRBV5-4 and TRBJ2-7; D is possibly TRBD2 (6 bases). This CDR3 comprises 15 residues. Trimming cost V 4 bases and J 1 base, with 15 bases left between them. The V gene's germline CDR1 is SGHNT and CDR2 YYREEE (reference sequence). The complete variable domain, with remaining parts taken from reference TRBV5-4 and TRBJ2-7, reads ETGVTQSPTHLIKTRGQQVTLRCSSQSGHNTVSWYQQALGQGPQFIFQYYREEENGRGNFPPRFSGLQFPNYSSELNVNALELDDSALYLCASSPEGPTSYEQYFGPGTRLTVT.